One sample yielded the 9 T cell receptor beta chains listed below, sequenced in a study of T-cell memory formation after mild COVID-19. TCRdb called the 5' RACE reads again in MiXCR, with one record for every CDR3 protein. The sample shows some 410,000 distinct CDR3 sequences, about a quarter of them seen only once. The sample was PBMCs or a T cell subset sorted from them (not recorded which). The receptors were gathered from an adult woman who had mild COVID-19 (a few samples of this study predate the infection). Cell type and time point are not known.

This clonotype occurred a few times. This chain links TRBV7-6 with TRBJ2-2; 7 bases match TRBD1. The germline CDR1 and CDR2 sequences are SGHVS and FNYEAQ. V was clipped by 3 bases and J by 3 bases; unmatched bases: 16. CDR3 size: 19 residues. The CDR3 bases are TGTGCCAGCAGCTTCTATCGGAAGTTGACAGGGCGGGACACCGGGGAGCTGTTTTTT. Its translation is CASSFYRKLTGRDTGELFF.

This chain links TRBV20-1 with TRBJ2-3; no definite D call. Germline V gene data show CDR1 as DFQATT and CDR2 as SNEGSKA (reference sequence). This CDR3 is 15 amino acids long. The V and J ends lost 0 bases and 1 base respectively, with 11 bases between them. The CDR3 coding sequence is TGCAGTGCTAGAGATGCCTCTGGGGGCACAGATACGCAGTATTTT. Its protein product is CSARDASGGTDTQYF.

CDR3 amino acids: CASRNRTGLVGELFF. The CDR3 nucleotides read TGCGCCAGCAGGAACAGGACGGGGCTGGTCGGGGAGCTGTTTTTT. This sequence joins TRBV10-2 and TRBJ2-2; D possibly uses TRBD1 or TRBD2 (5 bases each). Deletions cut 6 bases from V and 7 bases from J, with 18 bases between. Germline CDR1 and CDR2: WSHSY and SAAADI. This CDR3 has 15 residues.

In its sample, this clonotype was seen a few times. The CDR3 coding sequence is TGTGCCAGCAGCCCCCCTGACAGAGCCAAAAACATTCAGTACTTC. This translates into CASSPPDRAKNIQYF. The chain recombines TRBV7-2 with TRBJ2-4, with D perhaps matching TRBD1 (5 bases). V shed 5 bases and J shed 0 bases, with 11 bases lying between them. This CDR3 has 15 amino acids. Germline CDR1 reads SGHTA; CDR2 reads FQGNSA.

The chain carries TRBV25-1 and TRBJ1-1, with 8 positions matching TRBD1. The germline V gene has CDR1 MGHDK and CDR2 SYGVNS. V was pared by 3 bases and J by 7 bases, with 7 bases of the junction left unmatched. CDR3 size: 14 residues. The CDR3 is CASSDSRGLLEAFF. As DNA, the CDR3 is TGTGCCAGCAGTGATAGCAGGGGGCTCCTTGAAGCTTTCTTT.

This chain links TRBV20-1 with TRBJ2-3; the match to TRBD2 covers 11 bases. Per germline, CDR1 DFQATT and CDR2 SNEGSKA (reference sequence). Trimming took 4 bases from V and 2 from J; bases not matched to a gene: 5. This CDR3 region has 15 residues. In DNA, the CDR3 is TGCAGTGCTATTGGGACTAGCGGTGTCACAGATACGCAGTATTTT. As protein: CSAIGTSGVTDTQYF.

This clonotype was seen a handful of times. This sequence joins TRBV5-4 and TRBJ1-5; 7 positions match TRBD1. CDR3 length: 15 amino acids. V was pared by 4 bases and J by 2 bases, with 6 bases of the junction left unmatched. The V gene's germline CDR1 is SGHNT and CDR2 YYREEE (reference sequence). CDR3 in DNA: TGTGCCAGCAGCGGAGGGGGCATGGGCAATCAGCCCCAGCATTTT. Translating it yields CASSGGGMGNQPQHF.

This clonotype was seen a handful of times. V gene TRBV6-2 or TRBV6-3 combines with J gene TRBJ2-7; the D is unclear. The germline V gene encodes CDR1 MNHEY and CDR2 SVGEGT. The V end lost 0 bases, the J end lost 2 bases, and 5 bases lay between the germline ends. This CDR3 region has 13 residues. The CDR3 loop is CASSYSPTYEQYF. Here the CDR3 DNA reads TGTGCCAGCAGTTACTCACCTACCTACGAGCAGTACTTC.

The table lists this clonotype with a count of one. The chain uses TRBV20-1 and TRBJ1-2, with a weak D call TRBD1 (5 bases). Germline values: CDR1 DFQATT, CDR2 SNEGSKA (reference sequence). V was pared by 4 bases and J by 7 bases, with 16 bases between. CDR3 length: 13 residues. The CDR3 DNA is TGCAGTGCTAAGGGGACGGGCCGGGTTGGCTACACCTTC. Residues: CSAKGTGRVGYTF.